The 23 T cell receptor beta chains listed next were all sequenced from one sample in a study of blood T cell repertoires in COVID-19. The protocol was immunoSEQ multiplex PCR, while the TCRdb copy is restricted to in-frame clones and leaves out a portion. Among about 300,000 clones listed, more than 85% were seen once. Sequenced sample: peripheral blood. All receptors derive from a man between 65 and 85 years old with acute or convalescent COVID-19.

The rearrangement joins TRBV18 to TRBJ2-7; the match to TRBD1 covers 8 bases. Losses at the gene ends were 2 bases for V and 0 bases for J; bases not matched to a gene: 3. The CDR3 has 15 amino acids. Per the germline V gene, CDR1 is KGHSH and CDR2 is LQKENI. CDR3: CASSPSDRGSYEQYF. Here the CDR3 DNA reads TGTGCCAGCTCACCATCCGACAGGGGCTCCTACGAGCAGTACTTC.

The chain uses TRBV18 and TRBJ2-3, with D uncertain. There are 16 residues in the CDR3. The V and J ends lost 3 bases and 0 bases respectively, with 13 bases between them. CDR1 and CDR2 (germline): KGHSH, LQKENI. The CDR3 nucleotides read TGTGCCAGCTCACCTAGTCCAGGCATAAGCACAGATACGCAGTATTTT. Encoded protein: CASSPSPGISTDTQYF. Supplemented by reference TRBV18 and TRBJ2-3, the full variable domain reads NAGVMQNPRHLVRRRGQEARLRCSPMKGHSHVYWYRQLPEEGLKFMVYLQKENIIDESGMPKERFSAEFPKEGPSILRIQQVVRGDSAAYFCASSPSPGISTDTQYFGPGTRLTVL.

The chain has TRBV3-1 (or the pseudogene TRBV3-2) and TRBJ1-1; 7 positions agree with TRBD1. This CDR3 contains 14 residues. Germline CDR1 and CDR2: LGHDT and YNNKEL (reference sequence). The V gene end was trimmed by 2 bases and the J gene end by 4 bases; junction bases not matched to a gene: 4. CDR3 protein: CASSQMTGSTEAFF. The CDR3 DNA reads TGTGCCAGCAGCCAAATGACAGGGTCCACTGAAGCTTTCTTT.

The chain uses TRBV9 and TRBJ2-7, with 7 positions matching TRBD1. Germline trimming cut 4 bases from V and 3 bases from J; bases unmatched to any gene: 13. CDR1 and CDR2 from the germline V gene are SGDLS and YYNGEE. CDR3 length equals 16 residues. In nucleotides, the CDR3 is TGTGCCAGCAGCCCCTCGCCAACGGACAGGAACTACGAGCAGTACTTC. Its translation is CASSPSPTDRNYEQYF.

This clone turned up a few times. The chain carries TRBV7-2 and TRBJ1-6, with D unclear. The germline gives CDR1 SGHTA, CDR2 FQGNSA. Trimming cost V 1 base and J 0 bases, with 10 bases left between them. There are 17 residues in the CDR3. The CDR3: CASSLDVVVSYNSPLHF. The DNA of the CDR3 is TGTGCCAGCAGCTTAGACGTGGTAGTCTCCTATAATTCACCCCTCCACTTT.

The J gene is TRBJ2-2, the V gene TRBV5-1; D possibly corresponds to TRBD2 (7 bases). CDR1 and CDR2 from the germline V gene are SGHRS and YFSETQ. There are 14 residues in the CDR3. Deletions cut 6 bases from V and 3 bases from J, with 12 bases between. The CDR3 region has the DNA TGCGCCAGCACCTCGGGGGGCGACACCGGGGAGCTGTTTTTT. This encodes CASTSGGDTGELFF.

The chain has TRBV15 and TRBJ1-4, with 8 nucleotides matching TRBD1. Losses at the gene ends were 3 bases for V and 7 bases for J; bases not matched to a gene: 7. Germline CDR1 is LNHNV and CDR2 is YYDKDF (reference sequence). CDR3 length: 15 residues. Here the CDR3 reads CATSSRDRNREKLFF. In nucleotides, the CDR3 is TGTGCCACCAGCAGTAGGGACAGGAATCGTGAAAAACTGTTTTTT. Full variable domain (outside the CDR3, taken from reference TRBV15 and TRBJ1-4): DAMVIQNPRYQVTQFGKPVTLSCSQTLNHNVMYWYQQKSSQAPKLLFHYYDKDFNNEADTPDNFQSRRPNTSFCFLDIRSPGLGDTAMYLCATSSRDRNREKLFFGSGTQLSVL.

The chain uses TRBV2 and TRBJ2-5, with D perhaps matching TRBD2 (7 bases). Deletions cut 7 bases from V and 4 bases from J, with 16 bases between. Germline values: CDR1 SNHLY, CDR2 FYNNEI. The CDR3 runs 14 residues. The CDR3 DNA sequence: TGTGCCAGCATGGGGGGGGCGAGCGGAGAGACCCAGTACTTC. Amino acids: CASMGGASGETQYF. The variable domain in full, completed from reference TRBV2 and TRBJ2-5, reads EPEVTQTPSHQVTQMGQEVILRCVPISNHLYFYWYRQILGQKVEFLVSFYNNEISEKSEIFDDQFSVERPDGSNFTLKIRSTKLEDSAMYFCASMGGASGETQYFGPGTRLLVL.

The V gene is TRBV18, the J gene TRBJ2-5, with 7 bases lining up with TRBD1. This CDR3 has 15 amino acids. V was clipped by 1 base and J by 4 bases; unmatched bases: 6. Per the germline V gene, CDR1 is KGHSH and CDR2 is LQKENI. CDR3 amino acids: CASSPQGAYGETQYF. For the CDR3, the DNA is TGTGCCAGCTCACCACAGGGGGCTTATGGAGAGACCCAGTACTTC.

This rearrangement joins TRBV28 to TRBJ1-1; no definite D call. Germline V gene sequence: CDR1 MDHEN, CDR2 SYDVKM. V gave up 3 bases and J gave up 1 base, with 6 bases separating them. The CDR3 totals 13 residues. CDR3 amino acids: CASSFTRNTEAFF. The CDR3, as DNA: TGTGCCAGCAGTTTCACCAGGAACACTGAAGCTTTCTTT. Full variable domain (missing parts from reference TRBV28 and TRBJ1-1): DVKVTQSSRYLVKRTGEKVFLECVQDMDHENMFWYRQDPGLGLRLIYFSYDVKMKEKGDIPEGYSVSREKKERFSLILESASTNQTSMYLCASSFTRNTEAFFGQGTRLTVV.

This chain links TRBV29-1 with TRBJ2-3; 9 nucleotides align to TRBD1. Germline CDR1 SQVTM, CDR2 ANQGSEA. Losses at the gene ends were 6 bases for V and 4 bases for J; bases not matched to a gene: 8. This CDR3 region has 14 residues. The CDR3 sequence: CSVSGQGRPDTQYF. The CDR3 DNA reads as TGCAGCGTCTCCGGACAGGGGAGGCCAGATACGCAGTATTTT.

The chain has TRBV11-3 and TRBJ2-5; TRBD1 aligns across 7 bases. V lost 1 base, J lost 7 bases, and 0 bases stayed unmatched. This CDR3 is 12 amino acids long. CDR1 and CDR2 from the germline V gene are SGHNT and YENEEA. The CDR3 loop is CASSLGQGTQYF. CDR3 sequence (DNA): TGTGCCAGCAGCTTAGGACAGGGGACCCAGTACTTC.

The J gene is TRBJ2-1, the V gene TRBV3-1 (or the pseudogene TRBV3-2); 8 positions agree with TRBD1. There are 13 residues in the CDR3. Trimming at V came to 2 bases and at J to 12 bases, leaving 6 bases not matched to a gene. Germline V gene sequence: CDR1 LGHDT, CDR2 YNNKEL (reference sequence). This chain's CDR3 is CASSQPPGTGQFF. The CDR3 nucleotides are TGTGCCAGCAGCCAACCTCCAGGGACAGGGCAGTTCTTC.

The V call is TRBV18, the J call TRBJ2-5; D may be TRBD2 (6 bases). Trimming cost V 1 base and J 5 bases, with 14 bases left between them. This CDR3 spans 15 amino acids. CDR1 KGHSH and CDR2 LQKENI come from the germline V gene. This chain's CDR3 is CASSPLTRGKETQYF. DNA for the CDR3: TGTGCCAGCTCACCACTGACTCGGGGGAAGGAGACCCAGTACTTC.

The chain employs TRBV28 and TRBJ2-5; TRBD2 matches 10 bases. V shed 6 bases, J shed 4 bases, and the junction held 8 bases outside the gene matches. The CDR3 is 15 amino acids. CDR1 is MDHEN and CDR2 is SYDVKM in the germline V gene. The CDR3 region has the DNA TGTGCCAGCAGGCCAGCGGGGGGGCCGCGAGAGACCCAGTACTTC. Residues: CASRPAGGPRETQYF.

A single count supports this clone. V gene TRBV24-1 combines with J gene TRBJ2-3; a weak D match, TRBD2 (7 bases). The CDR3 is made up of 15 amino acids. V shed 2 bases and J shed 5 bases, with 13 bases lying between them. CDR1 and CDR2 from the germline V gene are KGHDR and SFDVKD. The CDR3 spells CATSDSRGAKDTQYF. CDR3 DNA sequence: TGTGCCACCAGTGATTCCCGGGGGGCGAAAGATACGCAGTATTTT.

This clone was seen more than once but under ten times. CDR3 coding DNA: TGTGCCAGCAGCCACAAGGACAGGAGTCATGAAAAACTGTTTTTT. Translated, it gives CASSHKDRSHEKLFF. V usage is TRBV3-1 (or the pseudogene TRBV3-2) and J usage is TRBJ1-4, with TRBD1 matching 7 bases. Germline CDR1 LGHDT, CDR2 YNNKEL (reference sequence). Trimming at V came to 3 bases and at J to 6 bases, leaving 7 bases not matched to a gene. CDR3 length: 15 residues.

The rearrangement links TRBV24-1 to TRBJ2-7, with 7 nucleotides matching TRBD2. V was pared by 7 bases and J by 4 bases, with 15 bases of the junction left unmatched. This CDR3 region has 16 residues. Germline V CDR1 and CDR2: KGHDR, SFDVKD. CDR3 nucleotide sequence: TGTGCCACCAGCCTGCGGGGACTAAGGGCCCCGTACGAGCAGTACTTC. Translated, it gives CATSLRGLRAPYEQYF.

This clone occurred a few times. The sample has other DNA sequences that encode this CDR3 too. The DNA for the CDR3 is TGTGCCAGCAGCCAAGGACTAGCGGGAGACTACGAGCAGTACTTC. Residues: CASSQGLAGDYEQYF. The chain joins TRBV4-2 to TRBJ2-7, with 12 positions matching TRBD2. Germline V gene sequence: CDR1 LGHNA, CDR2 YNFKEQ. V lost 1 base to trimming and J lost 3 bases; unmatched junction nucleotides: 1. This CDR3 region has 15 residues.

This chain connects TRBV25-1 to TRBJ2-1; tentative D call: TRBD1 (5 bases). Germline CDR1 is MGHDK and CDR2 is SYGVNS. The CDR3 sequence is 12 residues long. V gave up 7 bases and J gave up 12 bases, with 16 bases separating them. The CDR3 nucleotides are TGTGCCAGCAAAGATGGGGCGTTCGGGCAGTTCTTC. Its translation is CASKDGAFGQFF.

The V call is TRBV2, the J call TRBJ1-2; D is perhaps TRBD1 (5 bases). Germline V gene sequence: CDR1 SNHLY, CDR2 FYNNEI. This CDR3 contains 14 residues. The V gene lost 7 bases and the J gene lost 5 bases, with 17 bases spanning the gap. DNA for the CDR3: TGTGCCAGCATGCCAGGGATCGGAAAGTATGGCTACACCTTC. Translated, it gives CASMPGIGKYGYTF.

The V and J genes are TRBV6-6 and TRBJ1-1; possible D gene TRBD1, 5 bases. Germline lookup yields CDR1 MNHNY and CDR2 SVGAGI (reference sequence). The CDR3 covers 16 residues. Trimming removed 6 bases at V and 1 base at J, with 18 bases between. The CDR3 spells CASSQGWTVENTEAFF. The CDR3 DNA sequence: TGTGCCAGCAGCCAGGGTTGGACGGTGGAGAACACTGAAGCTTTCTTT.

The V and J genes are TRBV6-5 and TRBJ2-3; TRBD2 matches at 11 bases. J gave up 5 bases and V 7 bases, and 8 bases lay outside the gene matches. CDR3 size: 15 residues. CDR1 and CDR2 from the germline V gene are MNHEY and SVGAGI. The CDR3 reads CASILAGGVRDTQYF. The CDR3 bases are TGTGCCAGCATCCTAGCGGGGGGAGTTAGAGATACGCAGTATTTT.